Each of the 24 T cell receptor beta chains below was sequenced from the same sample in a study of Graves' ophthalmopathy and Graves' hyperthyroidism (dated by TCRdb to 2016 to 2018). The reads were generated on an Illumina HiSeq 2000. For repertoire sequencing, the TCR beta CDR3 regions were amplified from RNA transcripts. A first-round RT-PCR used HTBI primers with the Qiagen OneStep RT-PCR kit, followed by a second-round multiplex PCR, size selection and purification. TCRdb trimmed the raw reads at Q25, called clones with MiXCR and kept productive beta chains. Entries are consolidated by CDR3 protein sequence, retaining the most common genes and DNA. The sample yields about 500,000 distinct CDR3 sequences; roughly 39% were counted once. Roughly 4% of the sample is held by the ten biggest clonotypes. Sequenced input: peripheral blood or thyroid tissue (not recorded which). The receptors come from an adult man with Graves' hyperthyroidism.

There are many counts of this clonotype. The chain recombines TRBV12-3 or TRBV12-4 with TRBJ1-1; D remains ambiguous. Deletions cut 4 bases from V and 8 bases from J, with 11 bases between. The CDR3 loop spans 12 amino acids. CDR3 in amino acids: CASSSRAAEAFF. CDR3 bases: TGTGCCAGCAGTTCTCGGGCAGCCGAAGCTTTCTTT.

This clonotype was counted ten times or more. One end of the junction does not line up with germline, which may come from a read error. The V and J genes are TRBV7-7 and TRBJ2-5; perhaps TRBD1 as D (6 bases). Germline V lookup: CDR1 SSHAT, CDR2 FNYEAQ (reference sequence). CDR3 length: 13 amino acids. The CDR3 region has the DNA TGTGCTAGCAGCCTACAGGGAACCGAGACCCAGTACTTC. This translates into CASSLQGTETQYF. Combining the CDR3 with reference TRBV7-7 and TRBJ2-5 gives the whole variable domain GAGVSQSPRYKVTKRGQDVTLRCDPISSHATLYWYQQALGQGPEFLTYFNYEAQPDKSGLPSDRFSAERPEGSISTLTIQRTEQRDSAMYRCASSLQGTETQYFGPGTRLLVL.

This clonotype has ten or more counts. V is TRBV7-8 and J is TRBJ1-3; D is unresolved. The CDR3 totals 14 residues. Trimming pared 1 base from V and 3 bases from J, leaving 7 bases between. Germline values: CDR1 SGHVS, CDR2 FQNEAQ. CDR3 protein: CASSLGVFGNTIYF. In nucleotides, the CDR3 is TGTGCCAGCAGCTTAGGAGTGTTTGGAAACACCATATATTTT.

This clonotype was recorded a few times. The final CDR3 position lacks the conserved phenylalanine or tryptophan, pointing to a likely read error. This chain uses TRBV20-1 with TRBJ1-1; D might be TRBD1 (5 bases). Trimming left V 1 base short and J 4 bases short, with 16 bases between. Germline V gene sequence: CDR1 DFQATT, CDR2 SNEGSKA (reference sequence). This CDR3 is 15 amino acids long. This CDR3 is CSARAPQGRSTEAFL. The CDR3, as DNA: TGCAGTGCTAGAGCTCCTCAGGGAAGGAGCACTGAAGCTTTCCTT.

This clonotype was seen a handful of times. This rearrangement joins TRBV12-3 or TRBV12-4 to TRBJ2-7, with 13 bases fitting TRBD2. The CDR3 sequence is 15 residues long. Losses at the gene ends were 5 bases for V and 2 bases for J; bases not matched to a gene: 3. CDR3: CASSGLAGVPYEQYF. The CDR3 coding sequence is TGTGCCAGCAGTGGACTAGCGGGAGTTCCCTACGAGCAGTACTTC.

The chain is built from TRBV20-1 and TRBJ1-5; D remains unclear. Germline V CDR1 and CDR2: DFQATT, SNEGSKA (reference sequence). V was trimmed by 3 bases and J by 1 base, leaving 10 bases between them. The length of the CDR3 is 14 residues. This chain's CDR3 is CSASSAMSNQPQHF. The DNA for the CDR3 is TGCAGTGCTAGCTCGGCGATGAGCAATCAGCCCCAGCATTTT.

This clonotype was counted between two and nine times. The chain combines TRBV18 with TRBJ1-6; D perhaps matches TRBD1 (5 bases). Germline-derived CDR1 and CDR2 are KGHSH and LQKENI. Deletions cut 4 bases from V and 7 bases from J, with 11 bases between. The CDR3 is 14 residues long. The CDR3 here is CASSHAGSNSPLHF. The CDR3, as DNA: TGTGCCAGCTCACATGCAGGGAGCAATTCACCCCTCCACTTT.

This clonotype was counted many times. The CDR3 coding sequence is TGTGCCAGCAGTGAATTGTTAGAGACCCAGTACTTC. It yields the protein CASSELLETQYF. The J gene is TRBJ2-5, the V gene TRBV6-6; D gene ambiguous. Germline V CDR1 and CDR2: MNHNY, SVGAGI (reference sequence). Trimming took 5 bases from V and 4 from J, leaving 8 bases between them. CDR3 length: 12 amino acids.

This clonotype came up many times. The V and J genes are TRBV9 and TRBJ2-5; D gene unclear. Germline V lookup: CDR1 SGDLS, CDR2 YYNGEE. The CDR3 covers 15 residues. V was trimmed by 0 bases and J by 4 bases, leaving 13 bases between them. The CDR3 sequence is CASSVDNGYRETQYF. The CDR3 coding sequence is TGTGCCAGCAGCGTAGACAATGGCTATCGAGAGACCCAGTACTTC.

This chain connects TRBV5-5 to TRBJ2-7, with D maybe TRBD2 (6 bases). The CDR3 spans 14 residues. CDR1 is SGHKS and CDR2 is YYEKEE in the germline V gene (reference sequence). V shed 4 bases and J shed 6 bases, with 17 bases lying between them. The CDR3 sequence: CASSQEPTRSEQYF. DNA for the CDR3: TGTGCCAGCAGCCAAGAACCGACTAGATCCGAGCAGTACTTC. Full variable domain (remainder filled in from reference TRBV5-5 and TRBJ2-7): DAGVTQSPTHLIKTRGQQVTLRCSPISGHKSVSWYQQVLGQGPQFIFQYYEKEERGRGNFPDRFSARQFPNYSSELNVNALLLGDSALYLCASSQEPTRSEQYFGPGTRLTVT.

The sample holds many counts of this clonotype. The chain carries TRBV6-5 and TRBJ2-7; a possible D gene is TRBD1 (6 bases). CDR1 and CDR2 from the germline V gene are MNHEY and SVGAGI. Trimming removed 2 bases at V and 1 base at J, with 18 bases between. This CDR3 contains 17 residues. The CDR3 here is CASSYPSRGPLSYEQYF. The CDR3 DNA sequence: TGTGCCAGCAGTTACCCCAGCAGGGGACCTCTTTCCTACGAGCAGTACTTC.

The V call is TRBV20-1, the J call TRBJ1-2; the match to TRBD1 covers 9 bases. V shed 4 bases and J 2 bases; nucleotides not matched to a gene: 5. The CDR3 sequence is 14 residues long. CDR1 and CDR2 from the germline V gene are DFQATT and SNEGSKA (reference sequence). In DNA, the CDR3 is TGCAGTGCTACCCCGGGACAGGGAAACTATGGCTACACCTTC. As protein: CSATPGQGNYGYTF.

This clonotype was counted a few times. The V call is TRBV7-3, the J call TRBJ2-1, with 12 bases identical to TRBD2. This CDR3 spans 14 amino acids. The germline CDR1 and CDR2 sequences are SGHTA and FQGTGA. Losses at the gene ends were 2 bases for V and 8 bases for J; bases not matched to a gene: 1. CDR3 in amino acids: CASSLLAGGDEQFF. CDR3 DNA sequence: TGTGCCAGCAGCTTACTAGCGGGGGGGGATGAGCAGTTCTTC. The full variable domain, its missing parts supplied by reference TRBV7-3 and TRBJ2-1, is GAGVSQTPSNKVTEKGKYVELRCDPISGHTALYWYRQSLGQGPEFLIYFQGTGAADDSGLPNDRFFAVRPEGSVSTLKIQRTERGDSAVYLCASSLLAGGDEQFFGPGTRLTVL.

This clonotype was detected many times. The rearrangement links TRBV4-1 to TRBJ2-7, with D possibly matching TRBD2 (5 bases). Germline-derived CDR1 and CDR2 are MGHRA and YSYEKL. V lost 0 bases to trimming and J lost 0 bases, with 15 bases between them. The CDR3 totals 17 residues. For the CDR3, the DNA is TGCGCCAGCAGCCAAGATGAGGGATGGACGCCCTCCTACGAGCAGTACTTC. Translated, it gives CASSQDEGWTPSYEQYF.

This clonotype was picked up a small number of times. This chain links TRBV15 with TRBJ2-7; D call uncertain. Judging by the DNA end, TRBJ2-1 fits better; the J call may be wrong. Germline V CDR1 and CDR2: LNHNV, YYDKDF (reference sequence). This CDR3 spans 15 amino acids. The CDR3 loop is CATSREDGLYNEQFF. The CDR3 DNA follows: TGTGCCACCAGCAGAGAGGACGGGCTGTACAATGAGCAGTTCTTC.

This clonotype has at least ten counts. The rearrangement links TRBV10-3 to TRBJ1-5; a possible D gene is TRBD1 (5 bases). V was clipped by 4 bases and J by 5 bases, with 12 bases between them. This CDR3 has 14 residues. Germline CDR1 reads ENHRY; CDR2 reads SYGVKD. CDR3 amino acids: CAISALQDYQPQHF. CDR3 coding DNA: TGTGCCATCAGTGCGTTACAGGACTATCAGCCCCAGCATTTT.

In its sample, this clonotype was seen many times. This chain connects TRBV24-1 to TRBJ1-1; 12 bases are shared with TRBD1. The V gene's germline CDR1 is KGHDR and CDR2 SFDVKD. Losses at the gene ends were 5 bases for V and 11 bases for J; bases not matched to a gene: 11. The CDR3 length is 15 residues. CDR3 region: CATSASGTGGAVAFF. CDR3 coding DNA: TGTGCCACCAGTGCCTCCGGGACAGGGGGCGCGGTGGCTTTCTTT.

The chain couples TRBV5-4 to TRBJ1-1, with TRBD1 matching over 9 bases. The junction had 8 bases not matched to a gene; V was cut back by 4 bases and J by 7 bases. The germline CDR1 and CDR2 sequences are SGHNT and YYREEE (reference sequence). The CDR3 spans 14 residues. CDR3 residues: CASSTQDRGIEAFF. The CDR3 coding sequence is TGTGCCAGCAGCACCCAGGACAGGGGTATTGAAGCTTTCTTT.

In this sample, this clonotype turned up a few times. This sequence joins TRBV20-1 and TRBJ1-4; no firm D call. This CDR3 contains 13 residues. V was trimmed by 5 bases and J by 5 bases, leaving 12 bases between them. The germline V gene has CDR1 DFQATT and CDR2 SNEGSKA (reference sequence). The CDR3 region is CSAWRALNEKLFF. CDR3 coding DNA: TGCAGTGCTTGGAGGGCTTTGAATGAAAAACTGTTTTTT.

This clonotype was counted at least ten times. The chain employs TRBV10-3 and TRBJ1-5, with D unresolved. CDR1 and CDR2 (germline): ENHRY, SYGVKD. CDR3 length: 15 amino acids. The V gene lost 4 bases and the J gene lost 6 bases, with 16 bases spanning the gap. The CDR3 loop reads CAISGTAGESQPQHF. In DNA, the CDR3 is TGTGCCATCAGTGGGACGGCCGGGGAGAGTCAGCCCCAGCATTTT.

This chain uses TRBV4-3 with TRBJ1-2; tentatively, D is TRBD1 (5 bases). The CDR3 is 15 amino acids. Between the trimmed V and J ends, which lost 4 bases and 1 base, there was a span of 13 bases. Germline-derived CDR1 and CDR2 are LGHNA and YSLEER. This CDR3 is CASSPTGGNNYGYTF. The CDR3 coding sequence is TGCGCCAGCAGCCCGACGGGGGGGAATAACTATGGCTACACCTTC.

This clonotype was recorded at least ten times. This chain joins TRBV27 and TRBJ2-7; D may correspond to TRBD1 or TRBD2 (5 bases each). CDR3 length: 13 residues. Trimming took 11 bases from V and 1 from J, leaving 15 bases between them. Germline CDR1 reads MNHEY; CDR2 reads SMNVEV (reference sequence). The CDR3 spells CAAKARESYEQYF. DNA for the CDR3: TGTGCCGCCAAAGCCAGGGAGTCCTACGAGCAGTACTTC.

This clonotype has a count of ten or more. This chain connects TRBV7-6 to TRBJ2-7; tentatively, D is TRBD2 (5 bases). CDR3 length: 14 residues. Between the trimmed V and J ends, which lost 2 bases and 2 bases, there was a span of 10 bases. Germline V gene sequence: CDR1 SGHVS, CDR2 FNYEAQ. Here the CDR3 DNA reads TGTGCCAGCAGCTTAAGGGAGCGGACCTACGAGCAGTACTTC. Protein: CASSLRERTYEQYF.

The sample holds many counts of this clonotype. This CDR3 reads CASSLSPGTSPLHF. The CDR3 bases are TGTGCCAGCAGTTTAAGCCCAGGGACTTCACCCCTCCACTTT. This rearrangement joins TRBV12-3 or TRBV12-4 to TRBJ1-6; tentatively, D is TRBD1 (5 bases). The V gene lost 2 bases and the J gene lost 9 bases, with 11 bases spanning the gap. CDR3 length: 14 amino acids.